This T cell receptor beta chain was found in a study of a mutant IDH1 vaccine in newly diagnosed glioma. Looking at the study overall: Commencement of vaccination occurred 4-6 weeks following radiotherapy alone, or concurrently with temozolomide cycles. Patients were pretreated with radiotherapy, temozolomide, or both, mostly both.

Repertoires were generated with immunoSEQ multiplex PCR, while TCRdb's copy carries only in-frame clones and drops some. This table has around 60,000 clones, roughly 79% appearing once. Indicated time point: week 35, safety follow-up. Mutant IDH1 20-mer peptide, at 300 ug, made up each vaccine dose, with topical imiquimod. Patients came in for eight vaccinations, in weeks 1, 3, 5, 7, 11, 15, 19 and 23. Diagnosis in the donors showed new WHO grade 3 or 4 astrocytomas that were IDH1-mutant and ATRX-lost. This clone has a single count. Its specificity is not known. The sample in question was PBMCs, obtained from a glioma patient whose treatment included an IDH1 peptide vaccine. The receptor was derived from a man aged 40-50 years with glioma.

CDR3 protein: CASIALGLADYEQYF. The CDR3 DNA sequence: TGTGCCAGCATCGCCCTCGGACTAGCGGACTACGAGCAGTACTTC. The chain has TRBV2 and TRBJ2-7; 10 nucleotides line up with TRBD2. This CDR3 is built from 15 residues. Looked up from germline, CDR1 is SNHLY and CDR2 is FYNNEI. V dropped 7 bases and J dropped 3; count of bases not matched to a gene: 9.